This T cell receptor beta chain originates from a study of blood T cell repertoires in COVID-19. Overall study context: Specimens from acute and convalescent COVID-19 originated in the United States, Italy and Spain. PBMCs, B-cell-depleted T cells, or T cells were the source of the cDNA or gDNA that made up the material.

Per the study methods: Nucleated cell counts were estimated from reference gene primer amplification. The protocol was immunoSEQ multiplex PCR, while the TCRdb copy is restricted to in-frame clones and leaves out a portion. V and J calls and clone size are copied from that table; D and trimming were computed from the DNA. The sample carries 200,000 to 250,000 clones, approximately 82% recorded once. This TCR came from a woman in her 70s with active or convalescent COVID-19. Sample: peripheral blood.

In DNA form, the CDR3 reads TGTGCCATCAGTGAGGCTTCGGGAGCCGAGCAGTACTTC. Translation gives CAISEASGAEQYF. This chain joins TRBV10-3 and TRBJ2-7; D may be TRBD2 (6 bases). The CDR3 runs to 13 residues. Trimming removed 2 bases from V and 6 bases from J, with 11 bases in between. From germline, CDR1 is ENHRY and CDR2 SYGVKD.